These 28 T cell receptor beta chains originate from one sample sequenced in a study of beta chain features in type 1 diabetes (dated by TCRdb to 2016 to 2019). Library preparation was by the immunoSEQ multiplex PCR assay. All of the isolated RNA was reverse transcribed with the High Capacity cDNA Reverse Transcription Kit, so expressed TCRB transcripts were sequenced. TCRdb mirrors the immuneACCESS table, restricted to in-frame sequences. Some clones are absent from its copies; in checked studies, under half trace to an unresolved V gene, and the reason for the others is unknown. This sample is represented by about 130,000 clones; roughly 10% of them were singletons. Together, the top ten hold approximately 0.7% of the sample. General findings and caveats noted by the study authors: Type 1 diabetes patients showed a moderate but significant shortening of TCRB CDR3 length in all four CD4+ subsets.

These TCRs are of unknown antigen specificity. Material for sequencing was central memory CD4+ T cells from blood. These TCRs come from a man aged 30-40 years with type 1 diabetes.

V and J are TRBV6-5 and TRBJ1-5; 7 nucleotides match TRBD1. Per the germline V gene, CDR1 is MNHEY and CDR2 is SVGAGI. The CDR3 loop spans 15 amino acids. With V trimmed by 0 bases and J by 6 bases, 5 bases remained unmatched. CDR3 protein: CASSYSSGGSQPQHF. CDR3 coding DNA: TGTGCCAGCAGTTACTCATCAGGGGGAAGTCAGCCCCAGCATTTT.

V is TRBV7-9 and J is TRBJ2-7; TRBD1 aligns across 9 bases. The CDR3 is 16 amino acids. The V and J ends lost 2 bases and 2 bases, in that order; junction bases with no gene match: 7. Looked up from germline, CDR1 is SEHNR and CDR2 is FQNEAQ (reference sequence). The CDR3 spells CASSLRGTGPTYEQYF. The CDR3 DNA reads as TGTGCCAGCAGCTTAAGGGGGACAGGGCCAACCTACGAGCAGTACTTC.

The chain links TRBV6-5 to TRBJ2-7; D may be TRBD2 (5 bases). V lost 5 bases and J lost 4, with 15 bases in between. CDR3 length: 14 residues. Germline lookup yields CDR1 MNHEY and CDR2 SVGAGI. The CDR3, as DNA: TGTGCCAGCAGTAACCCGGGATCCCTTTACGAGCAGTACTTC. Translation gives CASSNPGSLYEQYF.

The chain employs TRBV7-3 and TRBJ1-2; D perhaps matches TRBD1 (5 bases). Germline assignment: CDR1 SGHTA and CDR2 FQGTGA. The germline V and J ends were trimmed by 2 bases and 5 bases, with 15 bases remaining between them. The CDR3 is 15 residues long. The CDR3 DNA sequence: TGTGCCAGCAGCTTAGTTCCCAGGGCGGAGTATGGCTACACCTTC. Translated: CASSLVPRAEYGYTF.

This sequence joins TRBV5-4 and TRBJ2-7; maybe TRBD1 (5 bases). The V end lost 1 base, the J end lost 3 bases, and 11 bases lay between the germline ends. This CDR3 region has 14 residues. CDR1 is SGHNT and CDR2 is YYREEE in the germline V gene (reference sequence). CDR3 in amino acids: CASSLQGDYYEQYF. The CDR3, as DNA: TGTGCCAGCAGCTTGCAAGGGGATTACTACGAGCAGTACTTC.

This clone was observed a handful of times. V is TRBV5-1 and J is TRBJ1-2; possibly TRBD1 for D (6 bases). The CDR3 is made up of 15 amino acids. Germline V CDR1 and CDR2: SGHRS, YFSETQ. The ends were cut back, 4 bases at V and 0 bases at J, with 13 bases in the middle. CDR3 nucleotides: TGCGCCAGCAGCATTTCGACAGGTTCTAACTATGGCTACACCTTC. Residues: CASSISTGSNYGYTF.

The V gene is TRBV7-2, the J gene TRBJ1-2, with D perhaps matching TRBD1 (6 bases). V gave up 5 bases and J gave up 6 bases, with 16 bases separating them. From germline, CDR1 is SGHTA and CDR2 FQGNSA. The CDR3 has 14 amino acids. The CDR3 region is CASSQRWGLDGYTF. CDR3 nucleotides: TGTGCCAGCAGCCAAAGGTGGGGGCTCGATGGCTACACCTTC.

The chain recombines TRBV30 with TRBJ1-2; the D gene is possibly TRBD1 (5 bases). V lost 1 base to trimming and J lost 7 bases, with 13 bases between them. CDR1 and CDR2 from the germline V gene are GTSNPN and SVGIG (reference sequence). The CDR3 sequence is 13 residues long. The CDR3 sequence is CAWSGQGLFGYTF. In DNA form, the CDR3 reads TGTGCCTGGAGTGGGCAGGGCTTATTTGGCTACACCTTC.

This clone has only a few counts. The rearrangement uses TRBV27 and TRBJ1-6, with a possible D match to TRBD1 (6 bases). This CDR3 is 16 amino acids long. Between the trimmed V and J ends, which lost 5 bases and 6 bases, there was a span of 17 bases. CDR1 is MNHEY, CDR2 SMNVEV, per germline (reference sequence). CDR3 in amino acids: CASSTTRTVLNSPLHF. For the CDR3, the DNA is TGTGCCAGCAGTACTACCAGGACAGTCCTTAATTCACCCCTCCACTTT.

This clone was seen at least ten times. CDR3 in DNA: TGTGCCAGCTCACCAGACTACCAAAACACAGATACGCAGTATTTT. Residues: CASSPDYQNTDTQYF. The V call is TRBV18, the J call TRBJ2-3; a possible D gene is TRBD2 (5 bases). The CDR3 sequence is 15 residues long. Trimming cost V 2 bases and J 2 bases, with 11 bases left between them. Germline V CDR1 and CDR2: KGHSH, LQKENI.

The chain has TRBV30 and TRBJ1-2; 10 nucleotides agree with TRBD1. There are 13 residues in the CDR3. Germline-derived CDR1 and CDR2 are GTSNPN and SVGIG (reference sequence). Trimming removed 3 bases from V and 12 bases from J; junction bases left unmatched: 10. The chain's CDR3 is CAWSPDRGRRNTF. CDR3 nucleotide sequence: TGTGCCTGGAGCCCTGACAGGGGGCGTCGGAACACCTTC.

This clone was detected only a few times. The V call is TRBV28, the J call TRBJ2-4; TRBD1 matches at 7 bases. V gave up 4 bases and J gave up 8 bases; unmatched junction bases: 8. The CDR3 is 14 residues long. The germline gives CDR1 MDHEN, CDR2 SYDVKM. The CDR3 sequence is CASSSADRWDIQYF. In DNA, the CDR3 is TGTGCCAGCAGTTCGGCGGACAGGTGGGACATTCAGTACTTC.

This clone was seen only a few times. V is TRBV27 and J is TRBJ1-5, with D maybe TRBD1 (5 bases). The length of the CDR3 is 15 residues. The germline V and J ends were trimmed by 5 bases and 6 bases, with 17 bases remaining between them. Germline CDR1 is MNHEY and CDR2 is SMNVEV (reference sequence). CDR3 loop: CASSTAWGVGQPQHF. The CDR3 DNA reads TGTGCCAGCAGTACAGCGTGGGGCGTCGGTCAGCCCCAGCATTTT.

Notes on this clone: The sample contains more than one DNA sequence encoding this CDR3. The chain combines TRBV5-1 with TRBJ1-2; 9 positions match TRBD1. There are 16 residues in the CDR3. Germline V gives CDR1 SGHRS, CDR2 YFSETQ. Trimming removed 0 bases from V and 8 bases from J; junction bases left unmatched: 11. CDR3 bases: TGCGCCAGCAGCTTGGAAACCGGGACAGGGAATAGCGGCTACACCTTC. Translation: CASSLETGTGNSGYTF.

There are a few counts of this clone. Within the sample, other DNA sequences also encode this same CDR3. The V gene is TRBV7-8, the J gene TRBJ2-1, with 7 bases matching TRBD2. The germline gives CDR1 SGHVS, CDR2 FQNEAQ. V gave up 2 bases and J gave up 0 bases; unmatched junction bases: 4. The CDR3 is 16 amino acids. The CDR3 nucleotides read TGTGCCAGCAGCTTATCGTTAGCGGGCTCCTACAATGAGCAGTTCTTC. Translated: CASSLSLAGSYNEQFF.

The V gene is TRBV5-6, the J gene TRBJ2-1; 13 nucleotides line up with TRBD2. CDR3 size: 15 residues. V was pared by 3 bases and J by 4 bases, with 1 base of the junction left unmatched. CDR1 is SGHDT, CDR2 YYEEEE, per germline. CDR3 region: CASSSGLAGYNEQFF. CDR3 DNA sequence: TGTGCCAGCAGCTCGGGACTAGCGGGGTACAATGAGCAGTTCTTC.

This clone was recorded a few times. CDR3 region: CASSVGTGGYQPQHF. CDR3 in DNA: TGCGCCAGCAGCGTAGGGACAGGGGGCTATCAGCCCCAGCATTTT. This sequence joins TRBV5-1 and TRBJ1-5; 12 positions match TRBD1. V was clipped by 4 bases and J by 5 bases; unmatched bases: 4. CDR1 is SGHRS and CDR2 is YFSETQ in the germline V gene. The CDR3 loop spans 15 amino acids.

This clone came up a few times. J is TRBJ1-2 and V is TRBV27, with 10 bases lining up with TRBD1. Looked up from germline, CDR1 is MNHEY and CDR2 is SMNVEV (reference sequence). J lost 7 bases, V lost 2 bases, and 4 bases had no gene match. This CDR3 has 14 residues. The CDR3 DNA sequence: TGTGCCAGCAGTTTAGGGACAGGGGAGGGTGGCTACACCTTC. This sequence encodes CASSLGTGEGGYTF.

The chain employs TRBV7-9 and TRBJ1-1, with 7 nucleotides matching TRBD1. CDR1 is SEHNR and CDR2 is FQNEAQ in the germline V gene (reference sequence). The junction had 8 bases not matched to a gene; V was cut back by 3 bases and J by 10 bases. The CDR3 has 13 residues. Here the CDR3 DNA reads TGTGCCAGCAGCTTGGCCGAACAGGGGAGAGCTTTCTTT. Translation: CASSLAEQGRAFF. The variable domain in full, with the rest retrieved from reference TRBV7-9 and TRBJ1-1, is DTGVSQNPRHKITKRGQNVTFRCDPISEHNRLYWYRQTLGQGPEFLTYFQNEAQLEKSRLLSDRFSAERPKGSFSTLEIQRTEQGDSAMYLCASSLAEQGRAFFGQGTRLTVV.

This clone has only a few counts. The rearrangement links TRBV27 to TRBJ2-3; the match to TRBD1 covers 7 bases. Germline V gene lookup returns CDR1 MNHEY and CDR2 SMNVEV (reference sequence). J was trimmed by 5 bases and V by 1 base; bases with no gene match: 3. This CDR3 contains 14 residues. CDR3 loop: CASSLFDREDTQYF. The CDR3 DNA reads TGTGCCAGCAGTTTATTTGACAGGGAAGATACGCAGTATTTT.

With regard to this clone: One end of the junction is discordant with germline, which a read error may explain. This chain links TRBV7-8 with TRBJ2-1, with 8 bases identical to TRBD2. The CDR3 loop spans 13 amino acids. Germline loops: CDR1 SGHVS, CDR2 FQNEAQ. Here the CDR3 reads CASSTERERGKVF. CDR3 DNA sequence: TGTGCCAGCAGTACGGAAAGGGAGCGGGGGAAGGTCTTC.

This clone was seen a few times. The chain joins TRBV10-2 to TRBJ2-5; the D gene is possibly TRBD2 (6 bases). This CDR3 comprises 13 residues. With 8 bases removed from V and 3 bases from J, the gap between germline ends came to 13 bases. CDR1 and CDR2 from the germline V gene are WSHSY and SAAADI. CDR3 nucleotide sequence: TGCGCCAGCCTAGGAACGGGGGAAGAGACCCAGTACTTC. Protein: CASLGTGEETQYF.

This clone has a count of ten or more. CDR3 nucleotides: TGTGCCAGCAGCTCCAATAGCGGGGGCAGGGATACGCAGTATTTT. It is translated as CASSSNSGGRDTQYF. V gene TRBV7-2 combines with J gene TRBJ2-3; 9 bases map to TRBD2. The CDR3 runs 15 residues. Germline CDR1 reads SGHTA; CDR2 reads FQGNSA. V trimming: 4 bases; J trimming: 6 bases; junction bases outside the gene matches: 8.

This clone came up a few times. This chain connects TRBV29-1 to TRBJ2-5; tentative D call: TRBD2 (6 bases). The germline V gene has CDR1 SQVTM and CDR2 ANQGSEA. CDR3 length: 14 amino acids. V was shortened by 7 bases and J by 5 bases, with 20 bases between the two germline ends. This CDR3 reads CSARGSLKGETQYF. CDR3 nucleotide sequence: TGCAGCGCTCGGGGGAGTCTGAAGGGGGAGACCCAGTACTTC.

This clone came up a few times. The chain links TRBV30 to TRBJ2-5; TRBD2 aligns across 9 bases. The CDR3 sequence is 13 residues long. V lost 2 bases and J lost 6; bases outside the gene matches: 4. Germline-derived CDR1 and CDR2 are GTSNPN and SVGIG (reference sequence). Written as DNA, the CDR3 is TGTGCCTGGAGTCGCGGGGGGGGAAAGACCCAGTACTTC. Translation gives CAWSRGGGKTQYF.

This clone was counted at least ten times. The chain joins TRBV27 to TRBJ2-1, with 7 nucleotides matching TRBD1. The germline V gene encodes CDR1 MNHEY and CDR2 SMNVEV (reference sequence). The V gene end was trimmed by 8 bases and the J gene end by 8 bases; junction bases not matched to a gene: 12. CDR3 length: 14 residues. CDR3 loop: CASGRDSNRDEQFF. In DNA form, the CDR3 reads TGTGCCAGCGGCCGGGACAGCAATCGAGATGAGCAGTTCTTC.

V usage is TRBV4-3 and J usage is TRBJ2-1; 9 nucleotides match TRBD2. The CDR3 contains 17 residues. Germline V gives CDR1 LGHNA, CDR2 YSLEER. The trim removed 0 bases at V and 6 bases at J, leaving 9 bases unmatched. CDR3 in DNA: TGCGCCAGCAGCCAAGAATACGCGGGGGGGGGATTCAATGAGCAGTTCTTC. It codes for CASSQEYAGGGFNEQFF.

V is TRBV10-3 and J is TRBJ1-1; possible D gene TRBD1, 5 bases. CDR1 is ENHRY, CDR2 SYGVKD, per germline. The CDR3 length is 15 residues. The germline V and J ends were trimmed by 0 bases and 2 bases, with 10 bases remaining between them. The DNA of the CDR3 is TGTGCCATCAGTGAGTCGAGGCAGGGAAACACTGAAGCTTTCTTT. Residues: CAISESRQGNTEAFF.